This T cell receptor beta chain originates from a study of blood T cell repertoires in COVID-19 (dated by TCRdb to between 2020 and 2021). The study in broad terms: Samples from collaborators originated in the United States, Italy and Spain and spanned both the acute and convalescent phases of COVID-19. The prospective study material was composed of cDNA or gDNA derived from T cells, B-cell-depleted T cells, or PBMCs. The dataset comprised deeply sampled blood TCRbeta repertoires from subjects exposed to, actively infected with, or recovered from COVID-19. A freely available public database, intended as a resource for researchers studying the immune response to SARS-CoV-2, is where the repertoires were released. The samples were drawn from two sources: the first 160 participants of the ongoing ImmuneRACE study, and some 1,300 subjects contributed by 6 global collaborators. Sample metadata almost always included a de-identified subject ID, COVID-19 status, age in years and sex. Where HLA class I and class II types were available, the types were taken from metadata supplied by the sample provider, not from assay-based typing. Beyond this particular receptor, the publication reports: Clinical and demographic metadata were provided uncurated, with the amount varying by source and participant.

A word on this clone: The antigen it binds to is not known. No much larger clonotype is one base removed from it; base qualities were not supplied.

Each collaborating institution followed its own protocols to collect whole blood in K2EDTA tubes. For TCRbeta analysis, collaborators shipped samples in one of three forms: frozen whole blood, isolated PBMCs, or DNA extracted from either of those sample types. Trimming takes 1 base from V and 0 bases from J, and the germline ends sit 10 bases apart. The germline V gene gives CDR1 as SGHTA and CDR2 as FQGNSA. The CDR3 starts with the cysteine, ends with the phenylalanine, and has 16 residues. The only DNA kept is the CDR3, 48 bases in frame from the first base. The immunoSEQ Assay, a bias-controlled multiplex PCR, was used to amplify TCRbeta CDR3 regions from genomic DNA. Per the authors' processing: The number of nucleated cells in each sample was estimated by amplification of reference gene primers within the assay. Sequence reads were collapsed and filtered to measure the absolute abundance of every unique TCRbeta CDR3 rearrangement. For each sample, productive Simpson clonality was calculated as the square root of Simpson's diversity index across productive rearrangements. The source is immuneACCESS, and TCRdb retained only in-frame sequences with V and J called. Part of the clones is not carried over; for the studies checked, unresolved V genes explain less than half of this, and the remainder is unexplained. V and J calls and clone size are those listed in that table; D and trimming were worked out from the DNA. The sample yields roughly 120,000 clones; 60% to 85% were counted once. 2.3% of the sample belongs to the ten largest clones.

Sequencing used peripheral blood. This receptor chain uses TRBV7-2 and TRBJ1-3, with the D gene too uncertain to name. The receptor was isolated from a man in his 70s with acute or convalescent COVID-19. The CDR3 loop reads CASSLVSSFSGNTIYF. The sequence in DNA is TGTGCCAGCAGCTTAGTGTCGTCGTTCTCTGGAAACACCATATATTTT.